This record concerns one T cell receptor beta chain sequence. Its antigen is not known. V was clipped by 1 base and J by 0 bases; unmatched bases: 8. The CDR3 is made up of 17 amino acids. The germline V gene has CDR1 SEHNR and CDR2 FQNEAQ (reference sequence). This sample was included in a study of T-cell reconstitution after alpha-beta-depleted transplantation in children. Findings and caveats of the study: Several hundred expanded graft clones reportedly gave rise to the alpha-beta T cells present about two months after transplant. High day-60 TCRbeta diversity in some patients came from surviving recipient T cells and thymic progenitors. The authors attributed T-cell counts and diversity one year after transplant mostly to newly produced T cells.

The TCRbeta library was prepared with unique molecular identifiers. TCRdb passed the PCR reads through MiXCR, listing each CDR3 protein once. The data show tens of thousands of distinct CDR3 sequences, around a tenth seen once. Source: PBMCs, mostly from graft donor cells, taken 60 days after TCRalphabeta/CD19-depleted stem cell transplant. This clonotype originated in a male patient aged 2 to 10 who had a stem cell transplant for chronic granulomatous disease, so the T cells may come from the graft donor. This chain connects TRBV7-9 to TRBJ1-2; 7 positions match TRBD1. The CDR3 region has the DNA TGTGCCAGCAGCTTAGGACAGGGAATTATGGCTAACTATGGCTACACCTTC. Its protein product is CASSLGQGIMANYGYTF.